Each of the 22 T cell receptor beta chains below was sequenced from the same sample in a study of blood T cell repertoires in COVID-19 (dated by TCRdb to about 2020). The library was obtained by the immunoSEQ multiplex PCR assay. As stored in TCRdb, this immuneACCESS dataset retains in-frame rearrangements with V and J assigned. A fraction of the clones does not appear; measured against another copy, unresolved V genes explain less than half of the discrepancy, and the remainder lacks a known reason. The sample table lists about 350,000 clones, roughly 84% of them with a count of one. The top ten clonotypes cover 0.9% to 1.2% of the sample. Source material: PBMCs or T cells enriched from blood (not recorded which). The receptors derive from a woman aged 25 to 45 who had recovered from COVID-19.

The CDR3 DNA reads TGTGCCAGCAGCCCTTCCGGCAGGCTTGATCAGCCCCAGCATTTT. Translated, it gives CASSPSGRLDQPQHF. V gene TRBV9 combines with J gene TRBJ1-5; D is uncertain. The CDR3 contains 15 residues. Germline V lookup: CDR1 SGDLS, CDR2 YYNGEE. Trimming removed 4 bases at V and 5 bases at J, with 16 bases between.

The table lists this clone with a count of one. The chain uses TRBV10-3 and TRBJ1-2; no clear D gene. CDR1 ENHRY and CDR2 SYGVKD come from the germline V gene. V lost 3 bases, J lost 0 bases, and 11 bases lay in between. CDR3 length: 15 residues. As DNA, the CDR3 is TGTGCCATCAGTGATTTCACGGGAGCTAACTATGGCTACACCTTC. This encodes CAISDFTGANYGYTF.

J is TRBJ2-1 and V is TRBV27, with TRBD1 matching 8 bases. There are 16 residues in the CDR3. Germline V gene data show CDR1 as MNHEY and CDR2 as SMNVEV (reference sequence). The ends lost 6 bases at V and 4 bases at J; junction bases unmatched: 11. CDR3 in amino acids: CASSPETGGTYNEQFF. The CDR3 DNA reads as TGTGCCAGCAGCCCTGAAACAGGGGGAACTTACAATGAGCAGTTCTTC.

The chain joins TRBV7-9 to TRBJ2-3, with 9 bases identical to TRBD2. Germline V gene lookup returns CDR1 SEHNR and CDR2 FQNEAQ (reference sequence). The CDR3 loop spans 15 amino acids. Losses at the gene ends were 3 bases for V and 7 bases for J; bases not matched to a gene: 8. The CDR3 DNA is TGTGCCAGCAGCTTGTCTAGCGGGGTTCTCTATACGCAGTATTTT. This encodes CASSLSSGVLYTQYF. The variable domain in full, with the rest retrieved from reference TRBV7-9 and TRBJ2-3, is DTGVSQNPRHKITKRGQNVTFRCDPISEHNRLYWYRQTLGQGPEFLTYFQNEAQLEKSRLLSDRFSAERPKGSFSTLEIQRTEQGDSAMYLCASSLSSGVLYTQYFGPGTRLTVL.

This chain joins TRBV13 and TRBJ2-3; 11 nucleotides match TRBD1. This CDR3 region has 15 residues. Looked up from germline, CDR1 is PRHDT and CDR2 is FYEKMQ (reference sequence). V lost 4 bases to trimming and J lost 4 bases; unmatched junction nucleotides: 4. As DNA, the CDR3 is TGTGCCAGCAGCTGGACAGGGGGCCCGTCAGATACGCAGTATTTT. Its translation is CASSWTGGPSDTQYF. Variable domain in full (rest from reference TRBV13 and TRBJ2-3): AAGVIQSPRHLIKEKRETATLKCYPIPRHDTVYWYQQGPGQDPQFLISFYEKMQSDKGSIPDRFSAQQFSDYHSELNMSSLELGDSALYFCASSWTGGPSDTQYFGPGTRLTVL.

Here the CDR3 DNA reads TGTGCCAGCAGTCCGACAGGGGGCTCCTACGAGCAGTACTTC. Residues: CASSPTGGSYEQYF. V and J are TRBV28 and TRBJ2-7, with 9 bases matching TRBD1. The CDR3 runs to 14 residues. CDR1 is MDHEN and CDR2 is SYDVKM in the germline V gene. V shed 5 bases and J 0 bases; nucleotides not matched to a gene: 2.

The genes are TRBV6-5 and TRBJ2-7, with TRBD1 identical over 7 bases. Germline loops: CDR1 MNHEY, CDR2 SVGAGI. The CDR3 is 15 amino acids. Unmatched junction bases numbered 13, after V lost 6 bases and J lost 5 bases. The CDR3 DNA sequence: TGTGCCAGCAGCCGCACCCGACAGGGAAGCCACGAGCAGTACTTC. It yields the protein CASSRTRQGSHEQYF.

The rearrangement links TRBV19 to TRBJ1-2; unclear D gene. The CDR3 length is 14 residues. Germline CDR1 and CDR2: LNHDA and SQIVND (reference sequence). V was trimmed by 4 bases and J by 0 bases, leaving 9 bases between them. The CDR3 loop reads CASSSDDSNYGYTF. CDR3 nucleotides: TGTGCCAGTAGTAGCGATGATTCTAACTATGGCTACACCTTC.

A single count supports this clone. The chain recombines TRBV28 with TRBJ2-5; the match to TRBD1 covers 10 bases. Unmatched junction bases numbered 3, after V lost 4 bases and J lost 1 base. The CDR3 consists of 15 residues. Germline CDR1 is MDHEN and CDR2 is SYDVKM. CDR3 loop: CASSSGQGIQETQYF. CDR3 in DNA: TGTGCCAGCAGTTCGGGACAGGGGATCCAAGAGACCCAGTACTTC.

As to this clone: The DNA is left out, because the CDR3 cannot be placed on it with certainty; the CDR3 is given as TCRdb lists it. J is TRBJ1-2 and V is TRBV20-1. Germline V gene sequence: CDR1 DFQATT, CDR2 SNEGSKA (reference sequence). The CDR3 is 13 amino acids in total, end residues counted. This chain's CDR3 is CSASSGPAGGYTF.

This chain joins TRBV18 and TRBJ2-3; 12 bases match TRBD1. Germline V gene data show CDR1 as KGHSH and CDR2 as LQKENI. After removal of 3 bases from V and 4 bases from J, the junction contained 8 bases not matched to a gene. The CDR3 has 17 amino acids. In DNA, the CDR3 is TGTGCCAGCTCACCGGCGTTGGGACAGGGGGCCGCAGATACGCAGTATTTT. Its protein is CASSPALGQGAADTQYF.

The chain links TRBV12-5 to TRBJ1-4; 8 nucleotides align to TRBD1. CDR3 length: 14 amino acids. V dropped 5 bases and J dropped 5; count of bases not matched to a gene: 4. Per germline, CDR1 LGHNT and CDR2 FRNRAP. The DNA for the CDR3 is TGTGCTAGTGGTCTGGACAGGGTAAATGAAAAACTGTTTTTT. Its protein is CASGLDRVNEKLFF.

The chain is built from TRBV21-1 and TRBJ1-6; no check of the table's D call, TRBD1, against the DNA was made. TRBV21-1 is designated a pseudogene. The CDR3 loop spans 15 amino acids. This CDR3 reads CASSKGADSTSGLHF. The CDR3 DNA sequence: TGTGCCAGCAGCAAAGGAGCGGACAGCACCTCGGGTCTCCACTTT.

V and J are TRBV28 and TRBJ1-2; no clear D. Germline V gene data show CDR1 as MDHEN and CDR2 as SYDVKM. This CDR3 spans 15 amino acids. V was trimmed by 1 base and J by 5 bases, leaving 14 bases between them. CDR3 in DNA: TGTGCCAGCAGTTTATTTATCCAACGGGAATATGGCTACACCTTC. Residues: CASSLFIQREYGYTF.

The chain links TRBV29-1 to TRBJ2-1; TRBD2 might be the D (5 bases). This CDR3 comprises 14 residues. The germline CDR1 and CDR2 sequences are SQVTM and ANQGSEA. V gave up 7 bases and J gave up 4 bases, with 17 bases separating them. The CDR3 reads CSALGGFGYNEQFF. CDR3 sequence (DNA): TGCAGCGCCCTTGGAGGCTTCGGGTACAATGAGCAGTTCTTC.

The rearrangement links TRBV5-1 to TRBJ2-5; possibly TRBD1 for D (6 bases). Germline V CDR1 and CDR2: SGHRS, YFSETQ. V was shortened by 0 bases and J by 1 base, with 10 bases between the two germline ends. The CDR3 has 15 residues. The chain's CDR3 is CASSLEGQGQETQYF. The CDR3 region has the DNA TGCGCCAGCAGCTTGGAGGGACAAGGCCAAGAGACCCAGTACTTC.

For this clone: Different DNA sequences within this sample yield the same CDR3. The DNA of the CDR3 is TGTGCCAGCAGTTTGACAGGGGGGAATGGCTACACCTTC. It codes for CASSLTGGNGYTF. The chain uses TRBV28 and TRBJ1-2; the match to TRBD1 covers 9 bases. J was trimmed by 6 bases and V by 3 bases; bases with no gene match: 2. This CDR3 is 13 amino acids long. Germline lookup yields CDR1 MDHEN and CDR2 SYDVKM.

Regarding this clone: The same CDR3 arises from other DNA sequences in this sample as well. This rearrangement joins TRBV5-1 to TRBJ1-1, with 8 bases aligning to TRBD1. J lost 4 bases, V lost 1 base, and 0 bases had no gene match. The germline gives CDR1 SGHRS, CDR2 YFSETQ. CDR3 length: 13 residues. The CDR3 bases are TGCGCCAGCAGCTTGACAGGGGGCACTGAAGCTTTCTTT. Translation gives CASSLTGGTEAFF.

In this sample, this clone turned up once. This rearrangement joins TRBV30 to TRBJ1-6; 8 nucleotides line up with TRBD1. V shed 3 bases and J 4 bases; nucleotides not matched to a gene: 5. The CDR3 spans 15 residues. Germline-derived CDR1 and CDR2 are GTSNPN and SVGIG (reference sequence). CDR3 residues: CAWSGGTGYNSPLHF. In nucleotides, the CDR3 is TGTGCCTGGAGCGGAGGGACAGGTTATAATTCACCCCTCCACTTT.

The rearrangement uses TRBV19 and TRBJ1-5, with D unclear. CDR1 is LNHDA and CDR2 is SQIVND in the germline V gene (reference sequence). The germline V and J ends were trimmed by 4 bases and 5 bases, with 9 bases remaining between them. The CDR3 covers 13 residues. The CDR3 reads CASSTRRDQPQHF. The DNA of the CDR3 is TGTGCCAGTAGTACCCGACGGGATCAGCCCCAGCATTTT.

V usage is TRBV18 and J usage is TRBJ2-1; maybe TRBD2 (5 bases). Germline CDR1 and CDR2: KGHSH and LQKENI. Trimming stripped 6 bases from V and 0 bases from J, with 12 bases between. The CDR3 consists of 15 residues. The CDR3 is CASSQVGSSYNEQFF. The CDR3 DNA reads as TGTGCCAGCTCTCAAGTGGGGAGCTCCTACAATGAGCAGTTCTTC.

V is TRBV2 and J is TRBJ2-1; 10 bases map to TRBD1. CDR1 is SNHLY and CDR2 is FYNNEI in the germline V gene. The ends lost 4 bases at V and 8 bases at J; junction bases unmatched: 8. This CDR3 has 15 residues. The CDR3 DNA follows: TGTGCCAGCAGTGGAACCGGGACAGGGGTGGATGAGCAGTTCTTC. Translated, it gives CASSGTGTGVDEQFF. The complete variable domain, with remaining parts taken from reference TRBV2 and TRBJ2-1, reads EPEVTQTPSHQVTQMGQEVILRCVPISNHLYFYWYRQILGQKVEFLVSFYNNEISEKSEIFDDQFSVERPDGSNFTLKIRSTKLEDSAMYFCASSGTGTGVDEQFFGPGTRLTVL.